The entry that follows covers one T cell receptor beta chain sequence. This clonotype was counted only a few times. No antigen is known for it. Base qualities are missing; no much larger clone stands one base away. Trimming accounts for 5 bases at V and 7 bases at J, while the number of junction bases matched to no gene is 8. Reading from cysteine to phenylalanine, the CDR3 counts 13 amino acids. Only CDR3 DNA is held: 39 bases, read in frame from base 1. CDR1 is given as SGHTA and CDR2 as FQGTGA, both from the germline V gene. The TCR beta CDR3 regions were amplified from RNA transcripts. For the first round of RT-PCR on the TCR CDR3, the HTBI primer set was used together with the Qiagen OneStep RT-PCR kit. Libraries were constructed in a second round of multiplex PCR, after which size selection and purification were carried out. Sequencing of the libraries was done on an Illumina HiSeq2000 using paired-end 100 bp reads. The authors' analysis ran thus. Raw data were processed with SOAPnuke, discarding reads with adapters, uncalled bases, mean Phred below 15, or no exact constant-primer or identifier match. High-quality paired reads were merged using COPE v1.2.5, and each unique nucleotide sequence was defined as a clonotype. Clonotypes were aligned to IMGT TRBV, TRBD and TRBJ reference segments using MiTCR v1.1. Analysis was restricted to V-J combinations with a frequency above 0.0001, which covered just over 98% of repertoires. The TCS score was defined as F50 (clonal expansion) divided by E x V (chaos), with BLOSUM62-based TCRdist calculated between CDR3 peptides within each V-J. Welch's t-statistics and random forest reduced just over 500 V-J features to fewer than 15, which were used in a naive Bayes classifier (R e1071). Using fastp at Q25 and MiXCR, TCRdb reprocessed the public reads and kept productive beta chains. Entries that share a CDR3 protein sequence are merged under the most common genes and DNA. These V and J calls derive from TCRdb rather than the authors' analysis. A total of a few hundred thousand distinct CDR3 sequences appear in this sample, roughly an eighth of them only once. The ten largest clonotypes hold 9.2% of the sample.

The data were obtained in a study of T cells in Graves' hyperthyroidism and ophthalmopathy (dated 2019 in TCRdb). With respect to the entire study: Peripheral blood samples were taken at the time of initial diagnosis, prior to any treatment. To identify TCR V-J signatures that set the groups apart, the researchers used a discovery cohort of approximately 98 patients, made up of 40 to 45 with Graves' ophthalmopathy and about 55 with stable Graves' hyperthyroidism. An independent validation cohort of 18 to 20 hyperthyroidism patients and 17 patients who later progressed to ophthalmopathy tested prospective prediction of ophthalmopathy. The approximately 97 discovery patients were randomly divided into training and test sets at a 7:3 ratio. Thyroid tissue and blood T-cell repertoires from more than five Graves' hyperthyroidism patients were also compared in the study. After blood sampling, hyperthyroidism patients were treated with methimazole at a starting dose of 30 mg daily, and ophthalmopathy patients were treated with high-dose intravenous methylprednisolone. According to the paper, TCR Vbeta CDR3 sequencing was carried out on around 140 peripheral blood samples, which came from fewer than 50 ophthalmopathy, about 75 hyperthyroidism and about 17 progressor patients.

The study at large found these results: Sample size was not statistically predetermined, and blinding of investigators to group allocation was not performed. Most expanded thyroid clonotypes (frequency above 0.001) were also detected in blood, suggesting blood repertoires may reflect thyroid immune responses. During validation, the model predicted progression to ophthalmopathy a median of about 6.5 months ahead of onset, with almost 71% sensitivity and 72% to 80% specificity. A 13 V-J signature model separated ophthalmopathy from stable hyperthyroidism, with 87.88% sensitivity and 81.08% specificity in cross-validation and 80%/75% in testing.

Stable Graves' hyperthyroidism was defined as no progression to ophthalmopathy during 18 months of follow-up. The hyperthyroidism patients were between 18 and 65 years old and newly diagnosed, with a disease duration of less than 2 months. Any patient with an uncontrolled infection, another autoimmune disease, pregnancy or lactation was excluded. Diagnoses were established on the basis of clinical symptoms, serum thyroxine and TRAb, thyroid ultrasound, and orbital computed tomography. PBMCs were isolated from 10 ml of fresh peripheral blood by Ficoll-Paque density gradient centrifugation. Trizol reagent was used to extract total RNA, and RNA quality was then checked on an Agilent 2100 Bioanalyzer.

This clonotype was obtained from a woman younger than 35 with Graves' hyperthyroidism. Material: blood. The sequence links TRBV7-3 to TRBJ2-7; 7 of the junction bases match TRBD2. Here the CDR3 is given as CASSLGGAGEQYF. The DNA sequence is TGTGCCAGCAGCCTGGGAGGGGCTGGGGAGCAGTACTTC.